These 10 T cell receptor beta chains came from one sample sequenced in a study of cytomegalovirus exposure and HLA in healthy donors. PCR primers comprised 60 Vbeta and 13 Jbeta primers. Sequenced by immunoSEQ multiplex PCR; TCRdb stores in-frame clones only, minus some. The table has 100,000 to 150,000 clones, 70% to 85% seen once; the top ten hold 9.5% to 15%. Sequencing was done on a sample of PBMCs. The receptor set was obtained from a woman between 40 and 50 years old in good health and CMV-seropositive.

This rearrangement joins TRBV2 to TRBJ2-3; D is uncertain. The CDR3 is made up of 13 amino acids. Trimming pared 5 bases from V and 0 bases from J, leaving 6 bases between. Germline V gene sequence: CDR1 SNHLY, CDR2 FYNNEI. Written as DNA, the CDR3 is TGTGCCAGCAGTTACGGGAGCACAGATACGCAGTATTTT. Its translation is CASSYGSTDTQYF.

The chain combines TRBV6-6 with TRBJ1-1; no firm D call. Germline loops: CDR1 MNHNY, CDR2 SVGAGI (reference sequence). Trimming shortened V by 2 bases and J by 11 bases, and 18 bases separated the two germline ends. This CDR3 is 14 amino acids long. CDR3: CASSYPEGATEAFF. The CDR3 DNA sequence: TGTGCCAGCAGTTACCCCGAAGGTGCTACGGAGGCTTTCTTT.

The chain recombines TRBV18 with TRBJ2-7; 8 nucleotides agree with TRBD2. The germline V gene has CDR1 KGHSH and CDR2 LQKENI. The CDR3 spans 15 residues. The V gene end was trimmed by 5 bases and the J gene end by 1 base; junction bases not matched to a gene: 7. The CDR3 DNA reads TGTGCCAGCTCAACATCGGGGGGGTTGTCCTACGAGCAGTACTTC. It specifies CASSTSGGLSYEQYF.

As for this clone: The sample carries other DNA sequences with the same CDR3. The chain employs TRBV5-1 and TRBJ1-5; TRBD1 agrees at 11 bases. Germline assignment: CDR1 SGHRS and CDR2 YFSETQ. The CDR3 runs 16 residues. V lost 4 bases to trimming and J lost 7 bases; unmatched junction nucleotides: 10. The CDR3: CASSEPGTGGRQPQHF. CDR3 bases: TGCGCCAGCAGCGAACCCGGGACAGGGGGTAGGCAGCCCCAGCATTTT.

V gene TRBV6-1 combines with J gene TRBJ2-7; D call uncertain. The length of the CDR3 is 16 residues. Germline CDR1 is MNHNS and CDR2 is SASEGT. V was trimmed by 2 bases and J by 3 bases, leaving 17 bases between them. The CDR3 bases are TGTGCCAGCAGTGAACTGGTGAATAGCATTATCTACGAGCAGTACTTC. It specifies CASSELVNSIIYEQYF.

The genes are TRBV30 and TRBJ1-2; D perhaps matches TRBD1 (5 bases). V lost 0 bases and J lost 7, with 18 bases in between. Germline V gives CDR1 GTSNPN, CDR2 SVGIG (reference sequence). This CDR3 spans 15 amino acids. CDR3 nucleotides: TGTGCCTGGAGTGTACGAGGCTCGGGCGGGGCTGGCTACACCTTC. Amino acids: CAWSVRGSGGAGYTF.

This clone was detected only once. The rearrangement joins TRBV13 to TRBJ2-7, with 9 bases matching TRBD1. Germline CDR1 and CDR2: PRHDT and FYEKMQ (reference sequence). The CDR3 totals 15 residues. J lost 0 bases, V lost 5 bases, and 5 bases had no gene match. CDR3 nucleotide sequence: TGTGCCAGCAGCCCCGGGACAGGGAGCTCCTACGAGCAGTACTTC. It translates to CASSPGTGSSYEQYF.

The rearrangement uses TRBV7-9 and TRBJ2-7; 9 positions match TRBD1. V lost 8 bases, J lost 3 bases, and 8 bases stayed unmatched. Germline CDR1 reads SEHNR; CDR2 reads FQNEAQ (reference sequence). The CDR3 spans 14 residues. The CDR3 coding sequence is TGTGCCAGCCTAGCCGGGACAGGGAACTACGAGCAGTACTTC. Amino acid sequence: CASLAGTGNYEQYF.

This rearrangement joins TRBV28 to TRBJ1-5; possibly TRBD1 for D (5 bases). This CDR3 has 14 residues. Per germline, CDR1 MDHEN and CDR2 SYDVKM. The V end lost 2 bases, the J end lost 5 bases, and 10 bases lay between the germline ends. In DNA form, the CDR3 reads TGTGCCAGCAGTTTAAACCAGGGCTATCAGCCCCAGCATTTT. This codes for CASSLNQGYQPQHF.

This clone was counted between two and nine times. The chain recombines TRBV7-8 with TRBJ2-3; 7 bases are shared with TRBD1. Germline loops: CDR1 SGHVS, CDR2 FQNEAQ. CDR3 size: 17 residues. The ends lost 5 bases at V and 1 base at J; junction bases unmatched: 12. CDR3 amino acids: CASSKRLQGTGTDTQYF. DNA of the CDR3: TGTGCCAGCAGCAAACGCCTCCAGGGGACAGGCACAGATACGCAGTATTTT.